A selection of T cell receptor beta chains follows, all from one sample in a study of shared clonotypes between healthy human individuals. The assay was immunoSEQ multiplex PCR, and TCRdb's table has in-frame clones only and misses some. The sample consists of over 2 million clones, 85% to 95% of them appearing once. The sample was naive CD4+ T cells sorted from blood. These receptors came from a man aged 18 to 30 in good health. Each CDR3 is given with its conserved first and last residue. A D gene is named only where the DNA matches it firmly.

D gene,J gene,V gene,CDR3 DNA,CDR3 protein
.,TRBJ2-7,TRBV11-2,TGTGCCAGCAGCTTAGATTTGCGGACAGAGATTTACGAGCAGTACTTC,CASSLDLRTEIYEQYF
.,TRBJ2-5,TRBV2,TGTGCCAGCAGTGTATCCCAAGAGACCCAGTACTTC,CASSVSQETQYF
.,TRBJ2-7,TRBV6-1,TGTGCCAGCAGTGAAGAGGCAGGAGGCGAGCAGTACTTC,CASSEEAGGEQYF
.,TRBJ2-1,TRBV6-1,TGTGCCAGCAGTAACGGGCTCCACAATGAGCAGTTCTTC,CASSNGLHNEQFF
.,TRBJ1-6,TRBV5-6,TGTGCCAGCAGCTTGGCCGGTGTCTCCTATAATTCACCCCTCCACTTT,CASSLAGVSYNSPLHF
.,TRBJ1-1,TRBV28,TGTGCCAGCAGTTCTCAGATTAACACTGAAGCTTTCTTT,CASSSQINTEAFF
TRBD1,TRBJ1-3,TRBV4-1,TGCGCCAGCAGCCAGGGACAGGGGGCTGGAAACACCATATATTTT,CASSQGQGAGNTIYF
TRBD2,TRBJ2-7,TRBV5-5,TGTGCCAGCAGCTTCTCTAGCGGGACGGGGCTCGAGCAGTACTTC,CASSFSSGTGLEQYF
.,TRBJ2-7,TRBV6-6,TGTGCCAGCGGAAAACTCCGGGGGAACTCCTACGAGCAGTACTTC,CASGKLRGNSYEQYF
.,TRBJ2-7,TRBV7-2,TGTGCCAGCAGCAGAACGGTAGAATACGAGCAGTACTTC,CASSRTVEYEQYF
TRBD1,TRBJ2-3,TRBV5-1,TGCGCCAGCAGCCCTCACGGGACAGCTAGCACAGATACGCAGTATTTT,CASSPHGTASTDTQYF
TRBD1,TRBJ2-1,TRBV28,TGTGCCAGCAGACAGACGACAGGGACCTCCAATGAGCAGTTCTTC,CASRQTTGTSNEQFF
.,TRBJ2-7,TRBV10-3,TGTGCCATCAGTGGCCAGACAGGAACTAACGAGCAGTACTTC,CAISGQTGTNEQYF
.,TRBJ1-1,TRBV18,TGTGCCAGCTCGCCCCAAAATGTGAACACTGAAGCTTTCTTT,CASSPQNVNTEAFF
.,TRBJ2-5,TRBV19,TGTGCCAGTAGTATTGCCGGGGGAGAGACCCAGTACTTC,CASSIAGGETQYF
.,TRBJ1-1,TRBV7-7,TGTGCTAGCAGCCCAGGTACGAACACTGAAGCTTTCTTT,CASSPGTNTEAFF
.,TRBJ1-6,TRBV2,TGTGCCAGCAGTGGGGAATTGGGGCCCCTCCACTTT,CASSGELGPLHF
TRBD1,TRBJ1-1,TRBV18,TGTGCCAGCTCACAGACAGGGGGCTTAACTGAAGCTTTCTTT,CASSQTGGLTEAFF
.,TRBJ2-2,TRBV7-9,TGTGCCAGCAGCTTCCCGACGAACACCGGGGAGCTGTTTTTT,CASSFPTNTGELFF
TRBD1,TRBJ1-1,TRBV10-1,TGCGCCAGCTCGGCAGGGGGCTTCACTGAAGCTTTCTTT,CASSAGGFTEAFF
TRBD1,TRBJ1-5,TRBV4-1,TGCGCCAGCAGCCAAGATAGGGACAGGACGCGGTCAAACCATCAGCCCCAGCATTTT,CASSQDRDRTRSNHQPQHF
.,TRBJ2-2,TRBV4-1,TGCGCCAGCAGTCCCACGAATAAGAACACCGGGGAGCTGTTTTTT,CASSPTNKNTGELFF
.,TRBJ1-1,TRBV5-4,TGTGCCAGCAGCCGCGGACAGTCCACTGAAGCTTTCTTT,CASSRGQSTEAFF
TRBD2,TRBJ2-5,TRBV2,TGTGCCAGCAAGGGACTAGCGGCAGAGACCCAGTACTTC,CASKGLAAETQYF